These 26 T cell receptor beta chains originate from one sample sequenced in a study of blood T cells in healthy people across ages. Using a J-beta primer mix together with a sample-barcoded 5' primer, a second PCR was run for roughly 7 to 12 cycles. Via MiXCR, TCRdb re-called the 5' RACE reads, giving one row per CDR3 protein. Found here are about 640,000 distinct CDR3 sequences, roughly 30% of them singletons; the top ten hold 15% to 19%. Sequencing input: blood. Receptors were obtained from a woman aged 80 or older in good health.

This clonotype was counted between two and nine times. The rearrangement links TRBV27 to TRBJ2-5; perhaps TRBD2 as D (5 bases). The J call may be faulty, since TRBJ2-7 better matches the DNA end. CDR3 size: 16 residues. Germline loops: CDR1 MNHEY, CDR2 SMNVEV (reference sequence). In DNA form, the CDR3 reads TGTGCCAGCAGTTTATCCAGGTTCCCCAACGGGGACGAGCAGTACTTC. Its protein product is CASSLSRFPNGDEQYF.

In this sample, this clonotype turned up many times. The chain links TRBV7-6 to TRBJ1-1; D not certain. The germline CDR1 and CDR2 sequences are SGHVS and FNYEAQ. V was cut by 5 bases and J by 7 bases, with 11 bases left in between. This CDR3 has 12 amino acids. The CDR3 region is CASSTVEGEAFF. CDR3 DNA: TGTGCCAGCAGCACAGTGGAGGGTGAAGCTTTCTTT. Based on the CDR3 plus reference TRBV7-6 and TRBJ1-1, the full variable domain is GAGVSQSPRYKVTKRGQDVALRCDPISGHVSLYWYRQALGQGPEFLTYFNYEAQQDKSGLPNDRFSAERPEGSISTLTIQRTEQRDSAMYRCASSTVEGEAFFGQGTRLTVV.

The V and J genes are TRBV6-2 or TRBV6-3 and TRBJ2-1; D gene unclear. Deletions cut 2 bases from V and 6 bases from J, with 8 bases between. This CDR3 region has 13 residues. Germline CDR1 reads MNHEY; CDR2 reads SVGEGT. The CDR3 is CASSYTELNEQFF. Written as DNA, the CDR3 is TGTGCCAGCAGTTACACGGAACTCAATGAGCAGTTCTTC.

The chain recombines TRBV7-2 with TRBJ2-7; TRBD1 matches 8 bases. This CDR3 region has 14 residues. Looked up from germline, CDR1 is SGHTA and CDR2 is FQGNSA. V dropped 4 bases and J dropped 5; count of bases not matched to a gene: 7. CDR3 sequence: CASSSRTGRHEQYF. The CDR3 DNA is TGTGCCAGCAGCTCCCGGACAGGGCGGCACGAGCAGTACTTC.

The rearrangement links TRBV2 to TRBJ2-3, with 10 bases fitting TRBD2. Unmatched junction bases numbered 11, after V lost 8 bases and J lost 0 bases. This CDR3 spans 17 amino acids. The V gene's germline CDR1 is SNHLY and CDR2 FYNNEI. The CDR3 DNA reads as TGTGCCAGCGTGGCTAGCGGGGGCCACCCTAGCACAGATACGCAGTATTTT. It codes for CASVASGGHPSTDTQYF.

This chain joins TRBV5-7 and TRBJ1-5; D remains ambiguous. TRBV5-7 is an ORF for which the function is uncertain. The CDR3 is made up of 15 amino acids. Trimming pared 4 bases from V and 1 base from J, leaving 12 bases between. CDR3 nucleotides: TGTGCCAGCAGCCCCAGGACTCAAAGCAATCAGCCCCAGCATTTT. Translated, it gives CASSPRTQSNQPQHF.

Remarks on this clonotype: This may be a read error, as it is one base from a much larger clone. The chain uses TRBV6-6 and TRBJ2-3; 9 positions agree with TRBD1. Germline V lookup: CDR1 MNHNY, CDR2 SVGAGI (reference sequence). This CDR3 has 16 amino acids. V was clipped by 2 bases and J by 4 bases; unmatched bases: 7. CDR3 nucleotides: TGTGCCAGCAGTTACGCGGACAGGGGAGGCGCAGATACGCAGTATTTT. The encoded protein is CASSYADRGGADTQYF.

The chain employs TRBV5-5 and TRBJ1-4, with TRBD1 matching over 9 bases. The CDR3 totals 16 residues. V gave up 4 bases and J gave up 2 bases; unmatched junction bases: 6. Germline V CDR1 and CDR2: SGHKS, YYEKEE (reference sequence). The CDR3 DNA follows: TGTGCCAGCAGCCCCGGACAGGGGCCTACTAATGAAAAACTGTTTTTT. It yields the protein CASSPGQGPTNEKLFF.

Turning to this clonotype: With a much larger clone just one base away, this may be a read error. The chain has TRBV6-5 and TRBJ2-5, with D possibly being TRBD2 (5 bases). This CDR3 region has 15 residues. The germline V gene has CDR1 MNHEY and CDR2 SVGAGI. V was cut by 6 bases and J by 11 bases, with 25 bases left in between. The CDR3 here is CASSPTALARNEQYF. The CDR3 nucleotides are TGTGCCAGCAGCCCGACGGCGCTAGCTCGCAATGAGCAGTACTTC.

This clonotype was picked up many times. The V call is TRBV2, the J call TRBJ2-4; 8 bases agree with TRBD1. This CDR3 spans 12 amino acids. Per germline, CDR1 SNHLY and CDR2 FYNNEI. V shed 7 bases and J 9 bases; nucleotides not matched to a gene: 5. The CDR3 spells CASKGQGGIQYF. CDR3 bases: TGTGCCAGCAAAGGACAGGGAGGCATTCAGTACTTC.

This clonotype was counted ten times or more. J is TRBJ2-5 and V is TRBV3-1; TRBD1 matches at 8 bases. Germline CDR1 LGHDT, CDR2 YNNKEL (reference sequence). V lost 0 bases and J lost 5; bases outside the gene matches: 5. The CDR3 spans 15 residues. CDR3 nucleotide sequence: TGTGCCAGCAGCCAAGATCACAGGGGGTACGAGACCCAGTACTTC. Translating it yields CASSQDHRGYETQYF.

At least ten counts were recorded for this clonotype. The J gene is TRBJ1-4, the V gene TRBV5-4; D is unresolved. The CDR3 covers 17 residues. In germline, CDR1 is SGHNT, CDR2 YYREEE (reference sequence). V was cut by 0 bases and J by 0 bases, with 12 bases left in between. The CDR3 nucleotides are TGTGCCAGCAGCTTGGGGCGGATGGCCTCAACTAATGAAAAACTGTTTTTT. Translated: CASSLGRMASTNEKLFF.

This clonotype was recorded only once. The rearrangement links TRBV7-2 to TRBJ2-4; TRBD1 matches 9 bases. The J call is doubtful: the DNA matches TRBJ2-5 better. This CDR3 is built from 16 residues. The germline V gene encodes CDR1 SGHTA and CDR2 FQGNSA. The CDR3 sequence: CASSKTGGGIGETQYF. In DNA, the CDR3 is TGTGCCAGCAGCAAAACAGGGGGCGGTATCGGAGAGACCCAGTACTTC.

This clonotype showed up many times. The chain employs TRBV2 and TRBJ2-7, with D unresolved. Germline V gene lookup returns CDR1 SNHLY and CDR2 FYNNEI. V lost 7 bases to trimming and J lost 2 bases, with 9 bases between them. The CDR3 loop spans 12 amino acids. The CDR3 DNA is TGTGCCAGCAAGATGATCGCCTACGAGCAGTACTTC. It yields the protein CASKMIAYEQYF.

The CDR3 DNA reads as TGTGCCAGCAGCTTAGAGCCGTGGGTAGCGGCGGGAGGTACCTACGAGCAGTACTTC. Protein: CASSLEPWVAAGGTYEQYF. The genes are TRBV11-1 and TRBJ2-7; 8 nucleotides align to TRBD2. Germline V gene data show CDR1 as SGHAT and CDR2 as FQDESV (reference sequence). This CDR3 contains 19 residues. V dropped 1 base and J dropped 2; count of bases not matched to a gene: 16.

V usage is TRBV27 and J usage is TRBJ1-2, with D unresolved. Germline loops: CDR1 MNHEY, CDR2 SMNVEV (reference sequence). V lost 1 base and J 4 bases, leaving 13 bases between the germline ends. This CDR3 has 15 residues. This CDR3 reads CASSLFPGQTYGYTF. The CDR3 DNA reads as TGTGCCAGCAGTTTATTCCCCGGCCAGACCTATGGCTACACCTTC.

The chain is built from TRBV7-2 and TRBJ2-5; 8 bases agree with TRBD2. The CDR3 is made up of 14 amino acids. V dropped 5 bases and J dropped 9; count of bases not matched to a gene: 11. Per germline, CDR1 SGHTA and CDR2 FQGNSA. This CDR3 is CASSSSGVGEAQYF. The CDR3, as DNA: TGTGCCAGCAGCAGTAGCGGGGTTGGGGAGGCCCAGTACTTC.

This clonotype was detected ten times or more. The rearrangement links TRBV6-1 to TRBJ1-5, with TRBD1 matching 12 bases. The CDR3 is 15 residues long. Trimming cost V 5 bases and J 10 bases; bases outside gene matches: 9. The germline CDR1 and CDR2 sequences are MNHNS and SASEGT. DNA of the CDR3: TGTGCCAGCAGTTGGGACAGGGGGCTTCTCAAACCCCAGCATTTT. Translating it yields CASSWDRGLLKPQHF.

This clonotype has only a few counts. It may be a read error: a sequence one base away is much more abundant. The genes are TRBV6-2 or TRBV6-3 and TRBJ2-7, with unresolved D. Trimming cost V 5 bases and J 3 bases, with 23 bases left between them. CDR1 and CDR2 (germline): MNHEY, SVGEGT. CDR3 length: 17 amino acids. CDR3: CASSRPTTAKACYEQYF. The CDR3 DNA is TGTGCCAGCAGTCGCCCCACGACCGCCAAAGCGTGCTACGAGCAGTACTTC.

This clonotype was detected ten times or more. The chain combines TRBV6-5 with TRBJ2-5; D may correspond to TRBD1 or TRBD2 (6 bases each). Germline V gene lookup returns CDR1 MNHEY and CDR2 SVGAGI. This CDR3 has 14 amino acids. V gave up 2 bases and J gave up 5 bases, with 12 bases separating them. CDR3 nucleotide sequence: TGTGCCAGCAGTTACGGGGGGCCCAGGGAGACCCAGTACTTC. It yields the protein CASSYGGPRETQYF.

CDR3 in DNA: TGTGCCAGCAGTCCCCTTCTGGACCCCTACGAGCAGTACTTC. Protein sequence: CASSPLLDPYEQYF. The rearrangement links TRBV6-2 or TRBV6-3 to TRBJ2-7; D is unresolved. Germline V CDR1 and CDR2: MNHEY, SVGEGT. The CDR3 is 14 amino acids. V was trimmed by 5 bases and J by 2 bases, leaving 13 bases between them.

This chain joins TRBV20-1 and TRBJ2-2; D possibly uses TRBD1 or TRBD2 (5 bases each). CDR3 length: 14 amino acids. Trimming took 2 bases from V and 5 from J, leaving 12 bases between them. CDR1 is DFQATT, CDR2 SNEGSKA, per germline (reference sequence). CDR3 nucleotide sequence: TGCAGTGCTAGATCGGGGCCAAGGACCGGGGAGCTGTTTTTT. It encodes CSARSGPRTGELFF.

This chain links TRBV10-3 with TRBJ1-5; TRBD1 agrees at 7 bases. The CDR3 has 13 amino acids. J lost 3 bases, V lost 10 bases, and 6 bases had no gene match. Germline V gene sequence: CDR1 ENHRY, CDR2 SYGVKD. In nucleotides, the CDR3 is TGTGCCACCCTACAGGGGCTCAATCAGCCCCAGCATTTT. The encoded protein is CATLQGLNQPQHF.

The chain links TRBV5-1 to TRBJ1-1, with D perhaps TRBD1 (5 bases). CDR1 and CDR2 from the germline V gene are SGHRS and YFSETQ. The CDR3 is 13 amino acids. V lost 4 bases to trimming and J lost 10 bases, with 17 bases between them. The DNA of the CDR3 is TGCGCCAGCAGCCCCGGACCGGGGGATCGAGCTTTCTTT. Its protein is CASSPGPGDRAFF.

In this sample, this clonotype turned up many times. The rearrangement uses TRBV7-2 and TRBJ2-1; D may match TRBD1 or TRBD2 (6 bases each). Germline-derived CDR1 and CDR2 are SGHTA and FQGNSA. There are 13 residues in the CDR3. The V end lost 1 base, the J end lost 15 bases, and 16 bases lay between the germline ends. The CDR3 DNA is TGTGCCAGCAGCTTAGATCGTGCCGGGGGCGGGTTCTTC. Translating it yields CASSLDRAGGGFF.

This clonotype came up a few times. The chain recombines TRBV9 with TRBJ1-1; tentatively, D is TRBD1 (5 bases). The CDR3 extends over 16 amino acids. Between the trimmed V and J ends, which lost 4 bases and 3 bases, there was a span of 19 bases. Germline values: CDR1 SGDLS, CDR2 YYNGEE. CDR3 in amino acids: CASSNPLGGDDTEAFF. As DNA, the CDR3 is TGTGCCAGCAGCAATCCCCTGGGAGGGGACGACACTGAAGCTTTCTTT. The whole variable domain, remainder taken from reference TRBV9 and TRBJ1-1, is DSGVTQTPKHLITATGQRVTLRCSPRSGDLSVYWYQQSLDQGLQFLIQYYNGEERAKGNILERFSAQQFPDLHSELNLSSLELGDSALYFCASSNPLGGDDTEAFFGQGTRLTVV.